Below, one T cell receptor beta chain is given with its context. Its matching antigen is unknown. The source of the sample is a study of T cell repertoires in cytomegalovirus infection. Study-level information: Recently described HLA-C-restricted plus well-studied HLA-B-restricted CMV epitopes were used. Public TCR beta signatures indicated both CMV infection and matching HLA type.

Per germline, CDR1 SEHNR and CDR2 FQNEAQ (reference sequence). This CDR3 spans 14 amino acids. V gave up 5 bases and J gave up 3 bases, with 13 bases separating them. From the reads, TCRdb called clonotypes with MiXCR, one entry per CDR3 protein. The data contain roughly 920,000 distinct CDR3 sequences, roughly 31% of them singletons. The chain combines TRBV7-9 with TRBJ1-1; tentative D call: TRBD1 (6 bases). The starting material was cultured CD8+ T cells from PBMCs, obtained from culture after CMV antigen stimulation. The TCR comes from a human donor in good health (CMV status not recorded). Some clones in this sample may be carry-over from other donors' samples. The CDR3 loop reads CASSGYRVDTEAFF. DNA for the CDR3: TGTGCCAGCAGCGGTTACAGGGTTGACACTGAAGCTTTCTTT.